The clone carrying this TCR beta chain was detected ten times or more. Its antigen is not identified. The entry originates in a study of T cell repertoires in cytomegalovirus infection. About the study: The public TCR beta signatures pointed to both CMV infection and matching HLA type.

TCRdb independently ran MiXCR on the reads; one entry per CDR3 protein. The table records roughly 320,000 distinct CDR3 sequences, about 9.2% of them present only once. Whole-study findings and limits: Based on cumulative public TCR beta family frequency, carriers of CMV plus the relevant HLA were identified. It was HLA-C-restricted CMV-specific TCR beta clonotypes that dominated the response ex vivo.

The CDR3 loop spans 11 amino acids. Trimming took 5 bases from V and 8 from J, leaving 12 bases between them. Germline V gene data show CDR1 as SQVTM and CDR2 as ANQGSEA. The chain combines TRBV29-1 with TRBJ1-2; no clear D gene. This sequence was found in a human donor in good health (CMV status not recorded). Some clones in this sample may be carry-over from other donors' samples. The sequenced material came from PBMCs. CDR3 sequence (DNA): TGCAGCGTTTTGGGTTACGAGGGCTACACCTTC. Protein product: CSVLGYEGYTF. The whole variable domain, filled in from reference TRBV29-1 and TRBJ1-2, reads SAVISQKPSRDICQRGTSLTIQCQVDSQVTMMFWYRQQPGQSLTLIATANQGSEATYESGFVIDKFPISRPNLTFSTLTVSNMSPEDSSIYLCSVLGYEGYTFGSGTRLTVV.